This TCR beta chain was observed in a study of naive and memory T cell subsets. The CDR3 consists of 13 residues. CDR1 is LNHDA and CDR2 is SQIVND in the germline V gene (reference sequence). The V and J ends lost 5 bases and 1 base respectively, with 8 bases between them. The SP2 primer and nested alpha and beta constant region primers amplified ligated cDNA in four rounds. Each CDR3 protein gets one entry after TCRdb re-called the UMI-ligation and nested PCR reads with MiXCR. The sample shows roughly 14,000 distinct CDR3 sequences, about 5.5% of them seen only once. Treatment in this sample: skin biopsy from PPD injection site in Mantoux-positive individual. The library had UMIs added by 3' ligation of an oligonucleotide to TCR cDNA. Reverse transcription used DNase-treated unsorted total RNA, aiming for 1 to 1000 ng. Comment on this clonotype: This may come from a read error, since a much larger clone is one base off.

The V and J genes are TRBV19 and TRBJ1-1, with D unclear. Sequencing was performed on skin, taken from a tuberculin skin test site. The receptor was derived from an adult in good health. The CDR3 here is CASSFSANTEAFF. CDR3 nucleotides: TGTGCCAGTAGTTTCAGCGCGAACACTGAAGCTTTCTTT.